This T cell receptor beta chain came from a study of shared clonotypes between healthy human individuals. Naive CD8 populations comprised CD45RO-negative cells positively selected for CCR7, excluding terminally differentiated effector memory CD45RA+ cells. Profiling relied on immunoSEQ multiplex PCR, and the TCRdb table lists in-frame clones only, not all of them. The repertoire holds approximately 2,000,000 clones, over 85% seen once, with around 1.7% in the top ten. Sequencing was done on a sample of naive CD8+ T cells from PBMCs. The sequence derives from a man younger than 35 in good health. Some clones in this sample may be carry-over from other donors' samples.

The CDR3 reads CASSENPRQVNEKLFF. The CDR3 nucleotides read TGTGCCAGCAGTGAAAATCCCCGACAAGTTAATGAAAAACTGTTTTTT. This chain uses TRBV6-1 with TRBJ1-4, with D uncertain. CDR1 and CDR2 from the germline V gene are MNHNS and SASEGT. This CDR3 is 16 amino acids long. V was clipped by 2 bases and J by 4 bases, with 14 bases between them.